What follows describes a single T cell receptor (beta chain). Its antigen remains unidentified. TCRdb redid the calling of the 5' RACE reads with MiXCR, one entry per CDR3 protein. The sample includes 300,000 to 400,000 distinct CDR3 sequences, around 13% of them seen just once. Trimming took 3 bases from V and 10 from J; bases not matched to a gene: 13. The CDR3 sequence is 16 residues long. Germline V gene sequence: CDR1 LGHDT, CDR2 YNNKEL (reference sequence). The data are from a study of T-cell memory formation after mild COVID-19. At the level of the study: TCR clusters were largely donor specific. Notes on the study in general: Confirmation of SARS-CoV-2 specificity was lacking for second-wave clones peaking day 37. Cross-reactive memory apparently joined, as some responding clones appeared in pre-infection memory.

This sequence was found in a man aged 18 to 30 who had mild COVID-19 (a few samples of this study predate the infection). Cell type and time point are not known. This chain links TRBV3-1 with TRBJ2-1; 9 bases match TRBD2. Sequenced material: PBMCs or a T cell subset sorted from them (not recorded which). CDR3 DNA: TGTGCCAGCAGCCACGGCCTAGCGGGGCCGTCGGGGGAGCAGTTCTTC. This gives the protein CASSHGLAGPSGEQFF.